This T cell receptor (beta chain) was captured in a study of cytomegalovirus exposure and HLA in healthy donors. The primer mix had 60 Vbeta and 13 Jbeta primers. Sequencing was performed with immunoSEQ multiplex PCR; in TCRdb, only in-frame clones are kept and a portion is missing. The table has roughly 150,000 clones, roughly three quarters seen once. Germline CDR1 reads SGHAT; CDR2 reads FQDESV (reference sequence). CDR3 length: 15 amino acids. The J segment lost 8 bases and the V segment lost 5 bases, leaving 11 bases of the junction unmatched. Overall study results and limits: The study flagged some 170 TCR beta chains as cytomegalovirus-associated. One cluster of highly shared sequence variants probably arose as a sequencing artifact. A later analysis linked a missense DCLRE1C variant to TCR beta V- and J-gene trimming.

On this clone: Its specificity is not known. At the DNA level, this CDR3 is encoded by other sequences in the same sample as well.

The sequence came from a male donor in good health and CMV-seronegative. This chain joins TRBV11-1 and TRBJ2-1, with TRBD1 matching over 8 bases. Sequencing was carried out using PBMCs. Here the CDR3 DNA reads TGTGCCAGCAGCAACACAGGGGGTAGGGTTGATGAGCAGTTCTTC. Translated: CASSNTGGRVDEQFF. Supplemented by reference TRBV11-1 and TRBJ2-1, the full variable domain reads EAEVAQSPRYKITEKSQAVAFWCDPISGHATLYWYRQILGQGPELLVQFQDESVVDDSQLPKDRFSAERLKGVDSTLKIQPAELGDSAMYLCASSNTGGRVDEQFFGPGTRLTVL.